The 20 T cell receptor beta chains listed next were all sequenced from one sample in a study of T cell responses to AZD1222 COVID-19 vaccine. Libraries were prepared by immunoSEQ multiplex PCR; TCRdb keeps only in-frame clonotypes and omits some of them. The table shows fewer than 100,000 clones, with 85% to 95% occurring only once. Sequencing was performed on peripheral blood, taken on day 0 of AZD1222 vaccination. The receptor source for this set is an adult in good health.

The J gene is TRBJ1-1, the V gene TRBV10-2; TRBD1 matches at 8 bases. V was pared by 3 bases and J by 6 bases, with 12 bases of the junction left unmatched. Germline values: CDR1 WSHSY, CDR2 SAAADI. CDR3 length equals 16 residues. The chain's CDR3 is CASSDGTGGFRAEAFF. In DNA, the CDR3 is TGCGCCAGCAGTGATGGAACAGGGGGGTTCCGCGCTGAAGCTTTCTTT.

The V call is TRBV6-2 or TRBV6-3, the J call TRBJ1-2; no clear D. The germline V gene encodes CDR1 MNHEY and CDR2 SVGEGT. V lost 4 bases and J lost 1, with 13 bases in between. The CDR3 totals 15 residues. This CDR3 reads CASSSYSEINYGYTF. CDR3 bases: TGTGCCAGCAGTTCGTATTCCGAAATTAACTATGGCTACACCTTC.

The rearrangement joins TRBV27 to TRBJ1-5; 7 nucleotides align to TRBD1. Trimming took 5 bases from V and 7 from J; bases not matched to a gene: 17. The CDR3 has 17 amino acids. CDR1 and CDR2 (germline): MNHEY, SMNVEV (reference sequence). The CDR3 DNA reads TGTGCCAGCAGTACAAACCCGACAGGGTCTTTAGGGCAGCCCCAGCATTTT. Its translation: CASSTNPTGSLGQPQHF.

The chain uses TRBV2 and TRBJ2-7, with 9 bases that match TRBD2. V trimming: 4 bases; J trimming: 6 bases; junction bases outside the gene matches: 7. The CDR3 spans 14 residues. CDR1 is SNHLY, CDR2 FYNNEI, per germline. CDR3 residues: CASSGSSGIGEQYF. CDR3 coding DNA: TGTGCCAGCAGTGGATCTAGCGGGATCGGCGAGCAGTACTTC. Complete variable domain (other parts from reference TRBV2 and TRBJ2-7): EPEVTQTPSHQVTQMGQEVILRCVPISNHLYFYWYRQILGQKVEFLVSFYNNEISEKSEIFDDQFSVERPDGSNFTLKIRSTKLEDSAMYFCASSGSSGIGEQYFGPGTRLTVT.

The chain has TRBV6-5 and TRBJ2-2, with TRBD1 matching over 7 bases. V shed 6 bases, J shed 3 bases, and the junction held 1 base outside the gene matches. There are 13 residues in the CDR3. Germline CDR1 is MNHEY and CDR2 is SVGAGI. The CDR3 here is CASRTGYTGELFF. Here the CDR3 DNA reads TGTGCCAGCAGGACAGGGTACACCGGGGAGCTGTTTTTT.

In its sample, this clone was seen a few times. The V gene is TRBV11-2, the J gene TRBJ2-5, with 13 bases that match TRBD2. Germline V gene sequence: CDR1 SGHAT, CDR2 FQNNGV. V lost 0 bases and J lost 4; bases outside the gene matches: 5. The CDR3 sequence is 17 residues long. Here the CDR3 DNA reads TGTGCCAGCAGCTTAGAACTAGCGGGAGGGGATGGAGAGACCCAGTACTTC. It is translated as CASSLELAGGDGETQYF. Variable domain in full (rest from reference TRBV11-2 and TRBJ2-5): EAGVAQSPRYKIIEKRQSVAFWCNPISGHATLYWYQQILGQGPKLLIQFQNNGVVDDSQLPKDRFSAERLKGVDSTLKIQPAKLEDSAVYLCASSLELAGGDGETQYFGPGTRLLVL.

This chain connects TRBV5-1 to TRBJ1-2, with 9 bases that match TRBD1. The CDR3 has 18 residues. Germline V gene lookup returns CDR1 SGHRS and CDR2 YFSETQ. V was pared by 3 bases and J by 2 bases, with 14 bases of the junction left unmatched. Here the CDR3 DNA reads TGCGCCAGCAGCTCCCCGGGACAGGGCTCCCGGGGGAACTATGGCTACACCTTC. Translated: CASSSPGQGSRGNYGYTF.

This chain uses TRBV6-1 with TRBJ1-1; no reliable D call. The germline gives CDR1 MNHNS, CDR2 SASEGT. Trimming removed 2 bases from V and 2 bases from J, with 3 bases in between. The CDR3 is 12 residues long. The CDR3 sequence is CASSELNTEAFF. Written as DNA, the CDR3 is TGTGCCAGCAGTGAACTTAACACTGAAGCTTTCTTT.

This clone was found once. The chain links TRBV4-3 to TRBJ2-7; 8 nucleotides agree with TRBD1. This CDR3 contains 15 residues. The germline V gene has CDR1 LGHNA and CDR2 YSLEER. With V trimmed by 4 bases and J by 3 bases, 8 bases remained unmatched. DNA for the CDR3: TGCGCCAGCAGCCCAAAAGTTGGACAGGGCTACGAGCAGTACTTC. Translated, it gives CASSPKVGQGYEQYF.

The chain uses TRBV10-1 and TRBJ2-5; D not certain. The germline gives CDR1 WNHNN, CDR2 SYGVQD (reference sequence). Trimming removed 3 bases from V and 9 bases from J, with 17 bases in between. This CDR3 is 14 amino acids long. The CDR3 DNA reads as TGCGCCAGCAGTGACGGCTTACAGCCCGGGTCCCAGTACTTC. It codes for CASSDGLQPGSQYF.

The rearrangement uses TRBV19 and TRBJ1-6; D perhaps matches TRBD1 (6 bases). The CDR3 runs to 15 residues. Per germline, CDR1 LNHDA and CDR2 SQIVND (reference sequence). Trimming took 5 bases from V and 6 from J, leaving 14 bases between them. In DNA form, the CDR3 reads TGTGCCAGTAGTCCGGGGGGACACCGTAATTCACCCCTCCACTTT. This codes for CASSPGGHRNSPLHF.

J is TRBJ1-1 and V is TRBV30, with D tentatively TRBD1 (6 bases). The germline V gene has CDR1 GTSNPN and CDR2 SVGIG (reference sequence). The CDR3 totals 13 residues. The V end lost 3 bases, the J end lost 7 bases, and 15 bases lay between the germline ends. CDR3 bases: TGTGCCTGGAGGTTCTGGGGGCATGGTGAAGCTTTCTTT. Translation gives CAWRFWGHGEAFF.

The gene calls are TRBV3-1 (or the pseudogene TRBV3-2) and TRBJ2-2, with a tentative D call TRBD2 (6 bases). CDR3 length equals 13 residues. Germline V lookup: CDR1 LGHDT, CDR2 YNNKEL (reference sequence). Trimming removed 5 bases at V and 9 bases at J, with 13 bases between. CDR3 nucleotides: TGTGCCAGCAGCTCAGGCGGGGCCCGGGAGCTGTTTTTT. Residues: CASSSGGARELFF.

DNA of the CDR3: TGTGCCAGCAGCCAAGATAGAACAGATACGCAGTATTTT. Encoded protein: CASSQDRTDTQYF. The V gene is TRBV14, the J gene TRBJ2-3, with D hard to call. CDR1 is SGHDN and CDR2 is FVKESK in the germline V gene. CDR3 length equals 13 residues. The ends were cut back, 0 bases at V and 3 bases at J, with 4 bases in the middle.

The rearrangement links TRBV18 to TRBJ1-3, with D uncertain. Germline V CDR1 and CDR2: KGHSH, LQKENI. The CDR3 runs 17 residues. V lost 3 bases and J lost 2, with 17 bases in between. The CDR3: CASSPKLQSTAGNTIYF. As DNA, the CDR3 is TGTGCCAGCTCACCGAAACTCCAGTCTACAGCTGGAAACACCATATATTTT. The whole variable domain, remainder taken from reference TRBV18 and TRBJ1-3, is NAGVMQNPRHLVRRRGQEARLRCSPMKGHSHVYWYRQLPEEGLKFMVYLQKENIIDESGMPKERFSAEFPKEGPSILRIQQVVRGDSAAYFCASSPKLQSTAGNTIYFGEGSWLTVV.

The chain is built from TRBV6-6 and TRBJ2-7; 10 nucleotides align to TRBD1. V lost 3 bases and J lost 4; bases outside the gene matches: 6. The CDR3 is made up of 15 amino acids. Germline V gene sequence: CDR1 MNHNY, CDR2 SVGAGI (reference sequence). CDR3 in DNA: TGTGCCAGCAGTTATAGGGACAGGGGAATTTACGAGCAGTACTTC. This encodes CASSYRDRGIYEQYF.

The V gene is TRBV6-4, the J gene TRBJ2-3; TRBD2 matches 10 bases. Germline CDR1 MRHNA, CDR2 SNTAGT. This CDR3 is built from 15 residues. With V trimmed by 5 bases and J by 2 bases, 4 bases remained unmatched. CDR3 region: CASSPGTSDTDTQYF. The CDR3 nucleotides are TGTGCCAGCAGTCCCGGGACTAGCGACACAGATACGCAGTATTTT.

The genes are TRBV3-1 (or the pseudogene TRBV3-2) and TRBJ1-4; no firm D call. V was cut by 0 bases and J by 10 bases, with 6 bases left in between. The V gene's germline CDR1 is LGHDT and CDR2 YNNKEL (reference sequence). The CDR3 runs to 12 residues. This CDR3 reads CASSQETPKLFF. The CDR3 nucleotides read TGTGCCAGCAGCCAAGAGACCCCAAAACTGTTTTTT.

The chain joins TRBV7-9 to TRBJ2-1; tentative D call: TRBD1 (5 bases). Germline values: CDR1 SEHNR, CDR2 FQNEAQ (reference sequence). Trimming pared 1 base from V and 8 bases from J, leaving 15 bases between. The CDR3 totals 15 residues. The DNA for the CDR3 is TGTGCCAGCAGCTTAGATGGGGCCCGGTGGGATGAGCAGTTCTTC. This encodes CASSLDGARWDEQFF.

The J gene is TRBJ2-1, the V gene TRBV24-1; D possibly corresponds to TRBD2 (5 bases). Trimming cost V 7 bases and J 7 bases, with 10 bases left between them. This CDR3 region has 12 residues. CDR1 is KGHDR, CDR2 SFDVKD, per germline. CDR3 in DNA: TGTGCCACCAGCCGCCGGGGAAATGAGCAGTTCTTC. Its translation: CATSRRGNEQFF.